This T cell receptor (beta chain) is drawn from a study of shared clonotypes between healthy human individuals. Using immunoSEQ multiplex PCR, the repertoire was profiled, and TCRdb retains in-frame clones only, with some absent. The sample records about 1,500,000 clones, roughly 95% being singletons. Sequencing was carried out using naive CD4+ T cells sorted from blood. Subset meaning: CD45RA+ positively selected. The clonotype comes from a man younger than 40 in good health.

The CDR3 coding sequence is TGTGCCAGCTCCTGGACTAGCGGGAGCTCCTACGAGCAGTACTTC. This gives the protein CASSWTSGSSYEQYF. This chain joins TRBV7-3 and TRBJ2-7, with 13 bases aligning to TRBD2. The trim removed 8 bases at V and 0 bases at J, leaving 4 bases unmatched. Germline CDR1 SGHTA, CDR2 FQGTGA. There are 15 residues in the CDR3.